This entry features one T cell receptor beta chain sequence. Its target is unknown. The CDR3 end falls 3 residues outside the read, so it is completed with the germline J gene. The CDR3 is 11 amino acids. CDR1 and CDR2 from the germline V gene are SEHNR and FQNEAQ (reference sequence). V was cut by 3 bases and J by 6 bases, with 5 bases left in between. This record comes from a study of Tregs in tolerant kidney transplant recipients. Unstimulated regulatory T cells (CD4+CD25+CD127-), CD4+CD25- non-regulatory cells, CD4 and CD8 cells were FACS-sorted from thawed PBMCs. Study-level findings and limits: Some patients' samples used different primers over time, so nucleotide sequences weren't comparable.

Only in-frame clones appear in the TCRdb table, and some are missing; sequencing was by immunoSEQ multiplex PCR. The sample includes about 48,000 clones. The V call is TRBV7-9, the J call TRBJ1-1; no reliable D call. This TCR was sampled from a human donor who received a combined kidney and bone marrow transplant. The specimen comprised CD4+ T cells from blood, sampled before the transplant. The CDR3 sequence: CASSFSSEAFF. The covered CDR3 bases are TGTGCCAGCAGCTTCTCTTCTGAA. Based on the CDR3 plus reference TRBV7-9 and TRBJ1-1, the full variable domain is DTGVSQNPRHKITKRGQNVTFRCDPISEHNRLYWYRQTLGQGPEFLTYFQNEAQLEKSRLLSDRFSAERPKGSFSTLEIQRTEQGDSAMYLCASSFSSEAFFGQGTRLTVV.